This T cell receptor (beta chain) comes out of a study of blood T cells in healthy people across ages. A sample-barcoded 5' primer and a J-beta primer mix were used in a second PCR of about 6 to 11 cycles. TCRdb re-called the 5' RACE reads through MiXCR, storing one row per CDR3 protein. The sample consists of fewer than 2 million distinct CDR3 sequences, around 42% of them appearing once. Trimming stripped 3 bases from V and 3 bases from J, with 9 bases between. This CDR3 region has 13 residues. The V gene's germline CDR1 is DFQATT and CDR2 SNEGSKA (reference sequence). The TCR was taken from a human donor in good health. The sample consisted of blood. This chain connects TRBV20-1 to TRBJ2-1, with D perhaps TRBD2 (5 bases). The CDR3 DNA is TGCAGTGCTAGGGAGGACTTCTACAATGAGCAGTTCTTC. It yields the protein CSAREDFYNEQFF.